This is a list of T cell receptor beta chains from one sample in a study of blood T cell repertoires in COVID-19. TCRdb's table, derived via immunoSEQ multiplex PCR, lists solely in-frame clones and lacks some. The table lists more than 150,000 clones, about 78% of them singletons. The sequenced sample consisted of PBMCs or T cells enriched from blood (not recorded which). Source of these receptors: a woman aged 50 to 60 who had recovered from COVID-19. Both conserved end residues are part of each CDR3. Each record gives: CDR3 protein, CDR3 DNA, clone size, D gene, J gene, V gene. The D gene is left open where the match is weak. Clone size is not always given. Where it is, it says once, few, many or a class for expanded clones.

CASSLDWNYGYTF TGTGCCAGCAGCCTAGACTGGAACTATGGCTACACCTTC once - TRBJ1-2 TRBV9
CASSLGLAGGPSVIDTQYF TGTGCCAGCAGCTTAGGCCTAGCGGGAGGGCCCTCGGTCATAGATACGCAGTATTTT - TRBD2 TRBJ2-3 TRBV7-2
CASSPPEAGGYEQYF TGTGCCAGCTCACCACCGGAGGCGGGCGGCTACGAGCAGTACTTC many - TRBJ2-7 TRBV18
CASSLGTSGRLDTQYF TGTGCCAGCAGTCTCGGGACTAGCGGGAGGCTGGATACGCAGTATTTT once TRBD2 TRBJ2-3 TRBV3-1/TRBV3-2
CASSNAGGSYGYTF TGTGCCAGTTCGAACGCAGGGGGCTCTTATGGCTACACCTTC - TRBD1 TRBJ1-2 TRBV28
CASSGSTGLGAFF TGTGCCAGCAGTGGATCCACAGGGCTGGGAGCTTTCTTT - - TRBJ1-1 TRBV2
CASSREPRDRVDRSYGYTF TGTGCCAGCAGCCGCGAACCCCGGGACAGGGTTGATCGTAGCTATGGCTACACCTTC few TRBD1 TRBJ1-2 TRBV4-2
CASVWDSNTGELFF TGTGCCAGCGTGTGGGACTCTAACACCGGGGAGCTGTTTTTT - - TRBJ2-2 TRBV7-9
CATSDFRGTEAFF TGTGCCACCAGTGATTTCCGGGGGACTGAAGCTTTCTTT - - TRBJ1-1 TRBV24-1
CASSPQASATYEQYF TGTGCCAGCAGCCCCCAGGCTAGCGCTACCTACGAGCAGTACTTC - - TRBJ2-7 TRBV7-2
CASSLARPGQDYGYTF TGCGCCAGCAGCTTGGCCCGACCCGGACAGGATTATGGCTACACCTTC - TRBD1 TRBJ1-2 TRBV5-1
CASSGGPGNQPQHF TGTGCCAGCAGCGGGGGGCCGGGCAATCAGCCCCAGCATTTT - - TRBJ1-5 TRBV27
CASSYGLSSYEQYF TGTGCCAGCAGTTACGGACTTTCCTCCTACGAGCAGTACTTC - - TRBJ2-7 TRBV6-5
CASSLDRYRIEKLFF TGTGCCAGCAGCTTAGATCGATACAGGATTGAAAAACTGTTTTTT - - TRBJ1-4 TRBV11-2
CASSLRTSGAWNEQFF TGCGCCAGCAGCTTGAGGACTAGTGGAGCATGGAATGAGCAGTTCTTC - TRBD2 TRBJ2-1 TRBV5-1
CASSIYGTVVTEAFF TGTGCCAGTAGTATATACGGGACAGTGGTCACTGAAGCTTTCTTT - TRBD1 TRBJ1-1 TRBV19
CAWSGGLSQAQYF TGTGCCTGGAGTGGAGGACTCTCCCAAGCGCAGTATTTT - - TRBJ2-3 TRBV30
CASSPKGDRVNTEAFF TGTGCCAGCAGCCCCAAGGGGGACAGGGTTAACACTGAAGCTTTCTTT few TRBD1 TRBJ1-1 TRBV13
CARQGDTDTQYF TGTGCCAGACAGGGGGACACAGATACGCAGTATTTT - TRBD1 TRBJ2-3 TRBV27
CASSEYKVAGPYNEQFF TGCGCCAGCAGTGAGTATAAGGTTGCAGGGCCCTACAATGAGCAGTTCTTC - - TRBJ2-1 TRBV10-2
CASSQASGHNQPQHF TGTGCCAGCAGCCAAGCGTCAGGGCATAATCAGCCCCAGCATTTT - - TRBJ1-5 TRBV3-1/TRBV3-2
CASVGGAGYGYTF TGTGCCTCGGTAGGAGGGGCCGGCTATGGCTACACCTTC - - TRBJ1-2 TRBV6-5